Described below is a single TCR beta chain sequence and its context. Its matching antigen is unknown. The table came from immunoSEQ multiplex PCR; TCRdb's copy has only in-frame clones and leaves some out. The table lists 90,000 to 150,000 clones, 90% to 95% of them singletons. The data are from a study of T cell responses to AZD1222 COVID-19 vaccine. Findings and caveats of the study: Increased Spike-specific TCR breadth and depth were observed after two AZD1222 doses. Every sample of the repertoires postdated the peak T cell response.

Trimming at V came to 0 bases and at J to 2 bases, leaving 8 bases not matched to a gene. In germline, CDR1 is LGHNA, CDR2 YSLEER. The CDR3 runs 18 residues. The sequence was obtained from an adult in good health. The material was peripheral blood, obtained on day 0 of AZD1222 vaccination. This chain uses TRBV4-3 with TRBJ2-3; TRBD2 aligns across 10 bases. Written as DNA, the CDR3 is TGCGCCAGCAGCCAAGATATCGCACTAGCGGGGTCCACAGATACGCAGTATTTT. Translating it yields CASSQDIALAGSTDTQYF.